The present T cell receptor (beta chain) was sequenced within a study of CD8 T cells in Susac syndrome. Sequencing targeted TCR beta in T cells from blood (CD8+ and CD4+). Roughly 0.45 to 1 ug RNA was reverse transcribed with random hexamers. TCRdb re-called the immunoSEQ multiplex PCR reads through MiXCR, storing one row per CDR3 protein. The table records 400,000 or so distinct CDR3 sequences, approximately 85% of them present only once. V gave up 2 bases and J gave up 10 bases; unmatched junction bases: 13. The CDR3 is made up of 17 amino acids. Per germline, CDR1 SGHAT and CDR2 FQNNGV. The rearrangement uses TRBV11-2 and TRBJ2-1; 11 nucleotides align to TRBD2. The sequence was obtained from a human donor with multiple sclerosis. Sequences were obtained from CD8+ T cells from PBMCs. The CDR3 here is CASSLWTSGSHWGEQFF. As DNA, the CDR3 is TGTGCCAGCAGCTTATGGACTAGCGGGTCTCATTGGGGGGAGCAGTTCTTC.